What follows are 29 T cell receptor beta chains derived from one specimen sequenced in a study of CD8 T cells in Susac syndrome. With random hexamers, reverse transcription was performed on about 0.45 to 1 ug of RNA. Via MiXCR, TCRdb re-called the immunoSEQ multiplex PCR reads, giving one row per CDR3 protein. Of roughly 140,000 distinct CDR3 sequences in the sample, approximately 96% were seen once. The sequenced sample consisted of CD4+ T cells from PBMCs. The source is a human donor with Susac syndrome.

V gene TRBV5-1 combines with J gene TRBJ1-1, with TRBD1 as a possible D gene (5 bases). CDR3 length: 15 residues. CDR1 SGHRS and CDR2 YFSETQ come from the germline V gene. The V end lost 0 bases, the J end lost 1 base, and 10 bases lay between the germline ends. CDR3 residues: CASSLDGGANTEAFF. CDR3 DNA sequence: TGCGCCAGCAGCTTGGACGGTGGGGCGAACACTGAAGCTTTCTTT.

V usage is TRBV5-4 and J usage is TRBJ2-5; TRBD2 matches at 9 bases. The V segment lost 0 bases and the J segment 1 base; nucleotides outside the gene matches: 4. Looked up from germline, CDR1 is SGHNT and CDR2 is YYREEE (reference sequence). The length of the CDR3 is 16 residues. The CDR3 region has the DNA TGTGCCAGCAGCTTGGAGGTTAGCGGGGGCCAAGAGACCCAGTACTTC. This translates into CASSLEVSGGQETQYF. Full variable domain (rest looked up from reference TRBV5-4 and TRBJ2-5): ETGVTQSPTHLIKTRGQQVTLRCSSQSGHNTVSWYQQALGQGPQFIFQYYREEENGRGNFPPRFSGLQFPNYSSELNVNALELDDSALYLCASSLEVSGGQETQYFGPGTRLLVL.

The chain recombines TRBV6-5 with TRBJ2-3; 10 positions match TRBD1. Per the germline V gene, CDR1 is MNHEY and CDR2 is SVGAGI. This CDR3 contains 15 residues. V gave up 4 bases and J gave up 8 bases; unmatched junction bases: 9. The CDR3 DNA reads as TGTGCCAGCAGTTCCTCGGGACAGGGGCGCACTACGCAGTATTTT. It specifies CASSSSGQGRTTQYF.

This clonotype was observed a few times. This chain links TRBV14 with TRBJ2-7; no clear D. This CDR3 is built from 15 residues. Germline loops: CDR1 SGHDN, CDR2 FVKESK. V dropped 4 bases and J dropped 7 bases, with 20 bases sitting between them. The CDR3 region is CASSLTGPLSREQYF. The CDR3 DNA follows: TGTGCCAGCAGCCTAACCGGGCCCCTCTCGAGGGAGCAGTACTTC.

This chain uses TRBV20-1 with TRBJ2-3, with D possibly being TRBD1 or TRBD2 (5 bases each). The V gene lost 7 bases and the J gene lost 0 bases, with 20 bases spanning the gap. Germline assignment: CDR1 DFQATT and CDR2 SNEGSKA (reference sequence). CDR3 length: 16 residues. CDR3 protein: CSGGIRSGPSTDTQYF. CDR3 nucleotide sequence: TGCAGTGGAGGGATAAGATCGGGACCCAGCACAGATACGCAGTATTTT.

The chain joins TRBV6-6 to TRBJ2-3, with 7 bases lining up with TRBD1. The germline V gene encodes CDR1 MNHNY and CDR2 SVGAGI (reference sequence). CDR3 length: 15 residues. The V segment lost 3 bases and the J segment 4 bases; nucleotides outside the gene matches: 7. The CDR3 DNA reads as TGTGCCAGCAGTTATTCTGGGACAGAGTCAGATACGCAGTATTTT. Protein sequence: CASSYSGTESDTQYF.

The gene calls are TRBV5-1 and TRBJ2-1; D unresolved. Deletions cut 0 bases from V and 4 bases from J, with 11 bases between. CDR3 size: 15 residues. CDR1 is SGHRS and CDR2 is YFSETQ in the germline V gene. The CDR3 DNA reads TGCGCCAGCAGCTTGGAGGGTCTAGATTACAATGAGCAGTTCTTC. Translating gives CASSLEGLDYNEQFF.

The V gene is TRBV19, the J gene TRBJ1-5, with D perhaps TRBD1 (5 bases). Germline V gene lookup returns CDR1 LNHDA and CDR2 SQIVND (reference sequence). The ends were cut back, 8 bases at V and 4 bases at J, with 12 bases in the middle. This CDR3 is 13 amino acids long. The CDR3 coding sequence is TGTGCCAGTCAATTCGGGGGAAATCAGCCCCAGCATTTT. Translated: CASQFGGNQPQHF. Combining the CDR3 with reference TRBV19 and TRBJ1-5 gives the whole variable domain DGGITQSPKYLFRKEGQNVTLSCEQNLNHDAMYWYRQDPGQGLRLIYYSQIVNDFQKGDIAEGYSVSREKKESFPLTVTSAQKNPTAFYLCASQFGGNQPQHFGDGTRLSIL.

The chain is built from TRBV2 and TRBJ1-2; 7 positions agree with TRBD1. Germline V gene sequence: CDR1 SNHLY, CDR2 FYNNEI. Losses at the gene ends were 6 bases for V and 4 bases for J; bases not matched to a gene: 11. The CDR3 has 15 residues. CDR3 sequence (DNA): TGTGCCAGCAGCGCCCGACAGGGTGGGGCCTATGGCTACACCTTC. This gives the protein CASSARQGGAYGYTF.

The V call is TRBV10-3, the J call TRBJ2-7; D remains unclear. The germline CDR1 and CDR2 sequences are ENHRY and SYGVKD. CDR3 length: 14 residues. V was pared by 6 bases and J by 2 bases, with 14 bases between. The CDR3 is CAIRARSSTYEQYF. The CDR3 DNA reads as TGTGCCATCAGGGCCAGGTCAAGTACCTACGAGCAGTACTTC.

The rearrangement joins TRBV24-1 to TRBJ2-3; no clear D. V lost 3 bases and J lost 4, with 10 bases in between. Germline loops: CDR1 KGHDR, CDR2 SFDVKD. The CDR3 runs to 14 residues. The CDR3 DNA reads as TGTGCCACCAGTGATCACCGGGCAGCAGATACGCAGTATTTT. Its translation is CATSDHRAADTQYF.

This sequence joins TRBV4-2 and TRBJ2-7; D uncertain. V shed 0 bases and J shed 3 bases, with 12 bases lying between them. The CDR3 contains 15 residues. Germline CDR1 LGHNA, CDR2 YNFKEQ. The CDR3 DNA is TGTGCCAGCAGCCAAGATCAACTTATTAACTACGAGCAGTACTTC. This codes for CASSQDQLINYEQYF.

This chain connects TRBV29-1 to TRBJ1-2; 7 bases are a match to TRBD1. The CDR3 loop spans 11 amino acids. Trimming took 5 bases from V and 6 from J; bases not matched to a gene: 3. Germline V lookup: CDR1 SQVTM, CDR2 ANQGSEA. The DNA of the CDR3 is TGCAGCGTTCCCAGGGGGGATGGCTACACCTTC. Residues: CSVPRGDGYTF.

The genes are TRBV28 and TRBJ2-2, with 7 bases aligning to TRBD1. CDR1 MDHEN and CDR2 SYDVKM come from the germline V gene. CDR3 size: 15 residues. Trimming took 3 bases from V and 4 from J; bases not matched to a gene: 5. In DNA, the CDR3 is TGTGCCAGCAGTTTGGCGACAGGGACCACCGGGGAGCTGTTTTTT. Protein sequence: CASSLATGTTGELFF.

The sample holds one count of this clonotype. The V call is TRBV7-9, the J call TRBJ1-2; D possibly corresponds to TRBD1 (5 bases). Germline CDR1 and CDR2: SEHNR and FQNEAQ (reference sequence). The CDR3 contains 17 residues. V was cut by 1 base and J by 7 bases, with 22 bases left in between. CDR3 sequence: CASSLVGSGRAQGGYTF. The CDR3 DNA is TGTGCCAGCAGCTTAGTCGGGTCAGGTCGGGCCCAGGGTGGCTACACCTTC.

The chain employs TRBV29-1 and TRBJ2-7; 7 positions match TRBD1. Germline CDR1 and CDR2: SQVTM and ANQGSEA. This CDR3 spans 13 amino acids. V trimming: 7 bases; J trimming: 2 bases; junction bases outside the gene matches: 8. The CDR3 sequence is CSAGDSSTYEQYF. DNA of the CDR3: TGCAGCGCTGGGGACAGTTCAACCTACGAGCAGTACTTC.

The genes are TRBV12-3 or TRBV12-4 and TRBJ2-7; no reliable D call. The V gene lost 6 bases and the J gene lost 2 bases, with 8 bases spanning the gap. The length of the CDR3 is 12 residues. The chain's CDR3 is CASRASTYEQYF. Written as DNA, the CDR3 is TGTGCCAGCAGAGCATCGACCTACGAGCAGTACTTC.

V is TRBV5-1 and J is TRBJ1-1; D gene ambiguous. The CDR3 is 13 amino acids. V was cut by 0 bases and J by 6 bases, with 9 bases left in between. Per the germline V gene, CDR1 is SGHRS and CDR2 is YFSETQ. The CDR3 here is CASSLEADSEAFF. The CDR3 DNA sequence: TGCGCCAGCAGCTTGGAGGCAGATTCTGAAGCTTTCTTT.

The CDR3: CASSHPRQGNFYEQYF. CDR3 DNA sequence: TGTGCCAGCAGCCACCCCCGTCAGGGAAACTTCTACGAGCAGTACTTC. This chain connects TRBV14 to TRBJ2-7, with D perhaps TRBD1 (5 bases). The germline V gene encodes CDR1 SGHDN and CDR2 FVKESK. This CDR3 contains 16 residues. V was shortened by 3 bases and J by 3 bases, with 18 bases between the two germline ends.

This clonotype came up once. The chain is built from TRBV12-3 or TRBV12-4 and TRBJ1-2; 7 positions match TRBD1. The V gene end was trimmed by 3 bases and the J gene end by 5 bases; junction bases not matched to a gene: 6. The CDR3 loop spans 14 amino acids. CDR3 residues: CASSFEGARYGYTF. CDR3 in DNA: TGTGCCAGCAGTTTCGAGGGGGCGAGGTATGGCTACACCTTC.

The chain combines TRBV5-1 with TRBJ2-7, with TRBD1 identical over 9 bases. Trimming cost V 4 bases and J 1 base; bases outside gene matches: 3. This CDR3 comprises 14 residues. Germline loops: CDR1 SGHRS, CDR2 YFSETQ. The CDR3 sequence: CASSAGTGSYEQYF. As DNA, the CDR3 is TGCGCCAGCAGCGCCGGGACAGGGTCCTACGAGCAGTACTTC.

The chain joins TRBV12-3 or TRBV12-4 to TRBJ1-2; D is uncertain. This CDR3 has 15 amino acids. Trimming took off 5 bases at V and 5 bases at J, with 18 bases between the two ends. The chain's CDR3 is CASSPQRRVSYGYTF. The CDR3 DNA is TGTGCCAGCAGTCCTCAAAGGAGGGTCTCTTATGGCTACACCTTC.

This chain joins TRBV10-2 and TRBJ2-3; D is perhaps TRBD1 (6 bases). The germline V and J ends were trimmed by 3 bases and 10 bases, with 17 bases remaining between them. CDR1 is WSHSY, CDR2 SAAADI, per germline. CDR3 length: 14 amino acids. CDR3 protein: CASSEIQGRTAQYF. In DNA, the CDR3 is TGCGCCAGCAGTGAAATCCAGGGGCGGACCGCGCAGTATTTT.

The V call is TRBV20-1, the J call TRBJ2-5; D possibly corresponds to TRBD1 (7 bases). The CDR3 covers 14 residues. Germline V gene data show CDR1 as DFQATT and CDR2 as SNEGSKA (reference sequence). The V end lost 8 bases, the J end lost 1 base, and 17 bases lay between the germline ends. CDR3 nucleotide sequence: TGCAGTCCGTTGGGCAGGGGGGCCCAAGAGACCCAGTACTTC. This codes for CSPLGRGAQETQYF.

This clonotype was picked up one time. The chain combines TRBV27 with TRBJ1-1; maybe TRBD1 (5 bases). V dropped 3 bases and J dropped 5 bases, with 16 bases sitting between them. The CDR3 totals 15 residues. The V gene's germline CDR1 is MNHEY and CDR2 SMNVEV (reference sequence). This chain's CDR3 is CASSFSGGGWTEAFF. CDR3 DNA: TGTGCCAGCAGTTTTAGTGGGGGAGGTTGGACTGAAGCTTTCTTT.

The rearrangement uses TRBV15 and TRBJ2-1; 8 nucleotides align to TRBD2. This CDR3 has 17 residues. The V gene's germline CDR1 is LNHNV and CDR2 YYDKDF (reference sequence). V lost 0 bases to trimming and J lost 5 bases; unmatched junction nucleotides: 9. CDR3 sequence (DNA): TGTGCCACCAGCAGAGATCGCCCTAGCGGGTGGGACAATGAGCAGTTCTTC. It encodes CATSRDRPSGWDNEQFF.

The rearrangement uses TRBV20-1 and TRBJ1-2; possibly TRBD1 for D (6 bases). The CDR3 contains 14 residues. The germline gives CDR1 DFQATT, CDR2 SNEGSKA (reference sequence). Trimming shortened V by 0 bases and J by 4 bases, and 12 bases separated the two germline ends. The CDR3, as DNA: TGCAGTGCTAGAGATAGCGGACAGCTCTATGGCTACACCTTC. It specifies CSARDSGQLYGYTF.

The chain links TRBV20-1 to TRBJ1-3; TRBD1 matches 7 bases. Germline trimming cut 4 bases from V and 2 bases from J; bases unmatched to any gene: 5. Germline V gene data show CDR1 as DFQATT and CDR2 as SNEGSKA (reference sequence). The CDR3 spans 14 residues. The CDR3 loop is CSATQGVTGNTIYF. The CDR3 DNA reads as TGCAGTGCTACCCAGGGGGTTACTGGAAACACCATATATTTT.

This chain links TRBV5-1 with TRBJ2-3, with 10 bases lining up with TRBD2. The CDR3 covers 16 residues. Germline lookup yields CDR1 SGHRS and CDR2 YFSETQ. V lost 4 bases to trimming and J lost 3 bases; unmatched junction nucleotides: 8. The DNA of the CDR3 is TGCGCCAGCAGCGCCGGGACTAGCGACTTGACAGATACGCAGTATTTT. Its protein is CASSAGTSDLTDTQYF.